These 22 T cell receptor beta chains were sequenced from one sample in a study of blood T cell repertoires in COVID-19 (TCRdb year 2020). To prepare the library, the immunoSEQ multiplex PCR assay was applied. The table was pulled from immuneACCESS by TCRdb, which kept in-frame rearrangements only. Such tables lose some clones; where checked, under half of the loss comes from unresolved V genes, and the rest has no known cause. In this sample the table shows around 80,000 clones, approximately 80% of which occur a single time. The ten largest make up roughly 16% of the sample. The sample taken for sequencing was peripheral blood. The receptors derive from an elderly woman with acute or convalescent COVID-19.

This clone was observed a handful of times. V usage is TRBV19 and J usage is TRBJ2-4; 8 bases fit TRBD1. The germline gives CDR1 LNHDA, CDR2 SQIVND (reference sequence). V was pared by 1 base and J by 6 bases, with 8 bases of the junction left unmatched. CDR3 length equals 16 residues. The CDR3 bases are TGTGCCAGTAGTATAGTGACAGGGGAAGGGGGAAACATTCAGTACTTC. It specifies CASSIVTGEGGNIQYF.

DNA of the CDR3: TGTGCCAGCAGCCAAGCTGCGGGGGGGCCGAGTTTGGGGGAGCTGTTTTTT. It translates to CASSQAAGGPSLGELFF. The rearrangement links TRBV3-1 (or the pseudogene TRBV3-2) to TRBJ2-2; 9 bases align to TRBD2. Trimming at V came to 1 base and at J to 8 bases, leaving 11 bases not matched to a gene. Looked up from germline, CDR1 is LGHDT and CDR2 is YNNKEL (reference sequence). The CDR3 runs 17 residues.

The chain has TRBV5-1 and TRBJ1-2, with 11 positions matching TRBD1. Trimming took 4 bases from V and 5 from J; bases not matched to a gene: 13. CDR1 and CDR2 (germline): SGHRS, YFSETQ. The CDR3 covers 17 residues. The CDR3 DNA reads as TGCGCCAGCAGCCCCGGGTCCGGACAGGGGGCCTATTATGGCTACACCTTC. Residues: CASSPGSGQGAYYGYTF. Using reference TRBV5-1 and TRBJ1-2 for the parts outside the CDR3, the full variable domain is KAGVTQTPRYLIKTRGQQVTLSCSPISGHRSVSWYQQTPGQGLQFLFEYFSETQRNKGNFPGRFSGRQFSNSRSEMNVSTLELGDSALYLCASSPGSGQGAYYGYTFGSGTRLTVV.

The chain joins TRBV6-5 to TRBJ1-5, with 9 bases matching TRBD1. Germline V gene sequence: CDR1 MNHEY, CDR2 SVGAGI. J gave up 4 bases and V 6 bases, and 4 bases lay outside the gene matches. The CDR3 covers 14 residues. Here the CDR3 reads CASSKGQGNQPQHF. The DNA for the CDR3 is TGTGCCAGCAGCAAGGGACAGGGAAATCAGCCCCAGCATTTT.

The gene calls are TRBV7-3 and TRBJ2-5, with TRBD1 matching 8 bases. In germline, CDR1 is SGHTA, CDR2 FQGTGA. The CDR3 contains 18 residues. Trimming removed 0 bases from V and 5 bases from J; junction bases left unmatched: 14. The CDR3 reads CASSLTAGGQGARETQYF. The CDR3 region has the DNA TGTGCCAGCAGCTTAACAGCTGGTGGGCAGGGGGCCCGGGAGACCCAGTACTTC.

The chain recombines TRBV6-5 with TRBJ1-1; maybe TRBD1 (5 bases). CDR1 is MNHEY and CDR2 is SVGAGI in the germline V gene. V was cut by 7 bases and J by 0 bases, with 12 bases left in between. This CDR3 is 14 amino acids long. CDR3 nucleotide sequence: TGTGCCAGCATCAATAGGGGAATGAACACTGAAGCTTTCTTT. It translates to CASINRGMNTEAFF.

The J gene is TRBJ2-3, the V gene TRBV19; maybe TRBD2 (6 bases). The CDR3 runs 17 residues. Germline assignment: CDR1 LNHDA and CDR2 SQIVND (reference sequence). Trimming pared 5 bases from V and 5 bases from J, leaving 23 bases between. CDR3 nucleotides: TGTGCCAGTAGTCTCACTTGGGACTTACGGCGGGGAGATACGCAGTATTTT. Amino acid sequence: CASSLTWDLRRGDTQYF.

The chain links TRBV5-1 to TRBJ1-4; 9 nucleotides align to TRBD1. The germline V gene has CDR1 SGHRS and CDR2 YFSETQ. The J segment lost 14 bases and the V segment lost 1 base, leaving 3 bases of the junction unmatched. CDR3 size: 12 residues. The CDR3: CASSLSGQGLFF. The CDR3 region has the DNA TGCGCCAGCAGCTTGTCGGGACAGGGCCTGTTTTTT. Complete variable domain (other parts from reference TRBV5-1 and TRBJ1-4): KAGVTQTPRYLIKTRGQQVTLSCSPISGHRSVSWYQQTPGQGLQFLFEYFSETQRNKGNFPGRFSGRQFSNSRSEMNVSTLELGDSALYLCASSLSGQGLFFGSGTQLSVL.

This clone was seen once. Relative to the germline gene, one junction end is altered; a read error may explain this. The gene calls are TRBV6-1 and TRBJ2-7; 8 bases align to TRBD1. This CDR3 has 15 amino acids. Germline CDR1 MNHNS, CDR2 SASEGT. DNA of the CDR3: TGTGCCAGCAGCCATAAATCTAGGGGGACAGGCCTCGGGATCTTC. Translated: CASSHKSRGTGLGIF.

CDR3 bases: TGTGCCAGCAGCTTGCGGGGACAACATCTCTACGAGCAGTACTTC. Translated, it gives CASSLRGQHLYEQYF. The V and J genes are TRBV5-5 and TRBJ2-7, with D possibly TRBD1 on 6 matching bases. V lost 1 base to trimming and J lost 3 bases, with 14 bases between them. The CDR3 is 15 residues long. Germline V gene sequence: CDR1 SGHKS, CDR2 YYEKEE (reference sequence).

This chain uses TRBV10-3 with TRBJ1-2; the match to TRBD1 covers 7 bases. CDR1 is ENHRY, CDR2 SYGVKD, per germline. The V gene end was trimmed by 4 bases and the J gene end by 6 bases; junction bases not matched to a gene: 5. This CDR3 region has 13 residues. The CDR3 loop reads CAISGTGTNGYTF. As DNA, the CDR3 is TGTGCCATCAGTGGGACAGGTACCAATGGCTACACCTTC.

Regarding this clone: At the DNA level, this CDR3 is encoded by other sequences in the same sample as well. J is TRBJ1-1 and V is TRBV12-3 or TRBV12-4; 9 bases are shared with TRBD1. CDR3 length: 13 residues. The V gene end was trimmed by 6 bases and the J gene end by 7 bases; junction bases not matched to a gene: 6. The CDR3: CASSPRQGGEAFF. The DNA for the CDR3 is TGTGCCAGCAGCCCACGACAGGGGGGTGAAGCTTTCTTT.

CDR3 nucleotide sequence: TGTGCCAGCAGCTTAGATCGGTGGGACAGGGTAGGGGATGGCTACACCTTC. This sequence encodes CASSLDRWDRVGDGYTF. The chain uses TRBV11-2 and TRBJ1-2; 9 positions agree with TRBD1. V lost 0 bases, J lost 6 bases, and 11 bases stayed unmatched. CDR1 and CDR2 from the germline V gene are SGHAT and FQNNGV. The CDR3 extends over 17 amino acids.

As DNA, the CDR3 is TGTGCCAGCAGCCAAGATTCGGGGTTTGGCTACACCTTC. It yields the protein CASSQDSGFGYTF. The rearrangement links TRBV14 to TRBJ1-2, with D hard to call. CDR1 is SGHDN, CDR2 FVKESK, per germline. This CDR3 is 13 amino acids long. V shed 0 bases and J shed 7 bases, with 9 bases lying between them.

The chain links TRBV20-1 to TRBJ1-4; D is unresolved. Trimming removed 8 bases from V and 7 bases from J, with 11 bases in between. This CDR3 has 11 residues. Per germline, CDR1 DFQATT and CDR2 SNEGSKA (reference sequence). The CDR3 spells CSSPRGEKLFF. The CDR3 DNA follows: TGCAGTTCTCCGAGAGGTGAAAAACTGTTTTTT.

The chain joins TRBV27 to TRBJ2-3, with a weak D call TRBD2 (6 bases). Germline loops: CDR1 MNHEY, CDR2 SMNVEV (reference sequence). The CDR3 totals 16 residues. Trimming left V 5 bases short and J 3 bases short, with 18 bases between. CDR3 in amino acids: CASSPYGRGRTDTQYF. The CDR3 DNA reads as TGTGCCAGCAGTCCCTACGGGCGGGGAAGAACAGATACGCAGTATTTT.

This chain joins TRBV4-2 and TRBJ2-3; 15 nucleotides match TRBD2. The germline V gene has CDR1 LGHNA and CDR2 YNFKEQ. The CDR3 is 19 amino acids. The V and J ends lost 1 base and 0 bases, in that order; junction bases with no gene match: 5. The CDR3 loop is CASSQALGLAGGSTDTQYF. The DNA for the CDR3 is TGTGCCAGCAGCCAAGCCCTGGGACTAGCGGGGGGAAGCACAGATACGCAGTATTTT.

The chain joins TRBV11-3 to TRBJ1-6; the match to TRBD1 covers 7 bases. The CDR3 sequence is 16 residues long. J was trimmed by 6 bases and V by 1 base; bases with no gene match: 6. Germline CDR1 and CDR2: SGHNT and YENEEA. The CDR3 sequence is CASSLVGPGGNSPLHF. Here the CDR3 DNA reads TGTGCCAGCAGCTTAGTGGGGCCAGGGGGTAATTCACCCCTCCACTTT.

This clone was observed once. The genes are TRBV12-3 or TRBV12-4 and TRBJ1-3; D is possibly TRBD1 (5 bases). This CDR3 spans 12 amino acids. V lost 10 bases and J 4 bases, leaving 11 bases between the germline ends. The CDR3 loop is CATGTGGNTIYF. The CDR3 DNA reads as TGTGCCACCGGGACTGGAGGAAACACCATATATTTT.

This clone was detected a few times. This chain uses TRBV3-1 (or the pseudogene TRBV3-2) with TRBJ2-1; 12 positions agree with TRBD2. The V gene end was trimmed by 6 bases and the J gene end by 9 bases; junction bases not matched to a gene: 9. The CDR3 length is 15 residues. Germline CDR1 and CDR2: LGHDT and YNNKEL (reference sequence). The CDR3: CASSRASGGAPEQFF. CDR3 DNA sequence: TGTGCCAGCAGTCGAGCTAGCGGGGGGGCCCCTGAGCAGTTCTTC.

The V call is TRBV5-1, the J call TRBJ2-7; 13 bases are a match to TRBD2. The CDR3 runs 15 residues. The junction had 3 bases not matched to a gene; V was cut back by 5 bases and J by 1 base. Per the germline V gene, CDR1 is SGHRS and CDR2 is YFSETQ. The CDR3 sequence is CASRGLAGTSYEQYF. The CDR3 DNA sequence: TGCGCCAGCAGGGGACTAGCGGGGACTTCCTACGAGCAGTACTTC.

The gene calls are TRBV5-1 and TRBJ2-2; 9 nucleotides align to TRBD2. V trimming: 10 bases; J trimming: 1 base; junction bases outside the gene matches: 8. This CDR3 is built from 15 residues. The germline V gene has CDR1 SGHRS and CDR2 YFSETQ. CDR3: CARIGGGVNTGELFF. CDR3 nucleotides: TGCGCCCGCATCGGCGGGGGGGTGAACACCGGGGAGCTGTTTTTT.